This is a list of T cell receptor beta chains from one sample in a study of T cell repertoires in cytomegalovirus infection. TCRdb analysed the reads with MiXCR anew, one entry per CDR3 protein. Of 310,000 or so distinct CDR3 sequences in the sample, roughly 9.3% were seen once. Sequencing was done on a sample of PBMCs. These receptors all come from a human donor in good health (CMV status not recorded). Some clones in this sample may be carry-over from other donors' samples. The CDR3 runs from the conserved cysteine through the conserved F or W. The D gene is left open where the match is weak. Size values are once, few and many counts, or a class for expanded clones, and some rows have none.

D gene: .
V gene: TRBV20-1
clone size: .
J gene: TRBJ2-5
CDR3 DNA: TGCAGTGCCGGGGGCCAGTACTTC
CDR3 protein: CSAGGQYF

D gene: .
V gene: TRBV10-3
clone size: many
J gene: TRBJ2-1
CDR3 DNA: TGTGCCATTCTAAGCGGAAACAATGAGCAGTTCTTC
CDR3 protein: CAILSGNNEQFF

D gene: TRBD2
V gene: TRBV7-6
clone size: many
J gene: TRBJ2-3
CDR3 DNA: TGTGCCAGCAGTACCAACGGGGGGACCCCCACAGATACGCAGTATTTT
CDR3 protein: CASSTNGGTPTDTQYF

D gene: TRBD1
V gene: TRBV19
clone size: many
J gene: TRBJ2-1
CDR3 DNA: TGTGCCAGTGAAAGCGGACAGGTTACCGATGAGCAGTTCTTC
CDR3 protein: CASESGQVTDEQFF

D gene: .
V gene: TRBV20-1
clone size: .
J gene: TRBJ2-7
CDR3 DNA: TGCAGTGCTAGAGACCCGGGACACCCCTACGAGCAGTACTTC
CDR3 protein: CSARDPGHPYEQYF

D gene: .
V gene: TRBV27
clone size: many
J gene: TRBJ1-5
CDR3 DNA: TGTGCCAGCAGTTTAGTACACAATCAGCCCCAGCATTTT
CDR3 protein: CASSLVHNQPQHF

D gene: .
V gene: TRBV6-2/TRBV6-3
clone size: many
J gene: TRBJ1-5
CDR3 DNA: TGTGCCAGCAGTTCCCCACAGGGAATCAATCAGCCCCAGCATTTT
CDR3 protein: CASSSPQGINQPQHF

D gene: .
V gene: TRBV19
clone size: .
J gene: TRBJ2-1
CDR3 DNA: TGTGCCAGTAGTATTCCGGGATGGACGAAACGCTACAATGAGCAGTTCTTC
CDR3 protein: CASSIPGWTKRYNEQFF

D gene: .
V gene: TRBV2
clone size: many
J gene: TRBJ1-1
CDR3 DNA: TGTGCCAGCAGTCTTGGTCTCATGAACACTGAAGCTTTCTTT
CDR3 protein: CASSLGLMNTEAFF

D gene: TRBD1
V gene: TRBV7-9
clone size: many
J gene: TRBJ1-1
CDR3 DNA: TGTGCCAGCAGCTCCCGGGACAGTTCAATGAACACTGAAGCTTTCTTT
CDR3 protein: CASSSRDSSMNTEAFF

D gene: TRBD1
V gene: TRBV28
clone size: many
J gene: TRBJ1-1
CDR3 DNA: TGTGCCAGCAGGGGACAGGGGGCGATAACTGAAGCTTTCTTT
CDR3 protein: CASRGQGAITEAFF

D gene: .
V gene: TRBV6-5
clone size: .
J gene: TRBJ2-7
CDR3 DNA: TGTGCCAGCACCCAAGGGGGCTACGAGCAGTACTTC
CDR3 protein: CASTQGGYEQYF

D gene: .
V gene: TRBV7-2
clone size: many
J gene: TRBJ1-5
CDR3 DNA: TGTGCCAGCAGCGCTACACCAGAAACGGTCCAGCATTTT
CDR3 protein: CASSATPETVQHF

D gene: .
V gene: TRBV6-2/TRBV6-3
clone size: many
J gene: TRBJ2-3
CDR3 DNA: TGTGCCAGCAGGAAACGGAACCTAAGGGCAGATACGCAGTATTTT
CDR3 protein: CASRKRNLRADTQYF

D gene: TRBD1
V gene: TRBV20-1
clone size: many
J gene: TRBJ1-4
CDR3 DNA: TGCAGTGCTAGGGACAGGGCAAAAGAAAAACTGTTTTTT
CDR3 protein: CSARDRAKEKLFF

D gene: .
V gene: TRBV11-3
clone size: many
J gene: TRBJ2-5
CDR3 DNA: TGTGCCAGCAGCTTAGAAGGACAGCCACAAGAGACCCAGTACTTC
CDR3 protein: CASSLEGQPQETQYF

D gene: .
V gene: TRBV7-9
clone size: .
J gene: TRBJ1-5
CDR3 DNA: TGTGCCAGCAGCTCACAGGTTTATAGCAATCAGCCCCAGCATTTT
CDR3 protein: CASSSQVYSNQPQHF